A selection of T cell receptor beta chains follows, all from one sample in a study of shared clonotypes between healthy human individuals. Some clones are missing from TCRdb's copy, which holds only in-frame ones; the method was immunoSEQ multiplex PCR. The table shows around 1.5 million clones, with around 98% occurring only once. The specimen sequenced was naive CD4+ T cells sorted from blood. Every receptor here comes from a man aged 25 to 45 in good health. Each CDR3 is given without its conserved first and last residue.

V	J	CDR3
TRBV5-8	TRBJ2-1	ASSQGLAPYNEQF
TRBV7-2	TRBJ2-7	ASSLGGTFSGPSYEQY
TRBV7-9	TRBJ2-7	ASSPLSTGYYEQY
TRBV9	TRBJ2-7	ASSVSTSGRYYEQY
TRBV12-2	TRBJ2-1	ASRLDLRYGGTSYNEQF
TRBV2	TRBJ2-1	ASNHDRDNEQF
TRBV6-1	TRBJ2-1	ASRAAGPGHDEQF
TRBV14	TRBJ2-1	ASSRTSGSSYNEQF
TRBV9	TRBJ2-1	ASSTLASYNEQF
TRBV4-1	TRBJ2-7	ASSQRQGMHEQY
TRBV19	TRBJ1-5	ASSRTGRGYSNQPQH
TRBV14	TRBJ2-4	ASSQEGANIQY
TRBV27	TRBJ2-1	ASSLSWDEQF
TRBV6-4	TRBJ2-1	ASSGGPTNMRYNEQF
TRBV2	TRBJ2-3	ASMPGSTDTQY
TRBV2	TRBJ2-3	ASSMTRPRSDTQY
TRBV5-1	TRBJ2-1	ASSVGTSGTGEQF
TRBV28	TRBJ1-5	ASSPPHRPQH
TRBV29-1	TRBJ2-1	SVGREGLNEQF
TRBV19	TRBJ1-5	ASRTGFYSNQPQH
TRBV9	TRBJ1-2	ASSVAVRGQDGYT
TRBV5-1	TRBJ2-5	ASSTGTRAGETQY
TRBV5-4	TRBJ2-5	ASSQTGNEETQY
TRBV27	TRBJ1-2	ASSFRGGFYGYT
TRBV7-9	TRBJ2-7	ASSSDRAGISSLLYEQY
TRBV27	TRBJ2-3	ASSTGLPTDTQY
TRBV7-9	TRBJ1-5	ASSLNNQPQH
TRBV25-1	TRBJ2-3	ASSEYGRADTQY
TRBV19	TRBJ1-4	ASSIDATGGEKLF
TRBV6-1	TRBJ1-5	ASSDWGSGQPQH
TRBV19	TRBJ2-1	ASSPIITSGSYNEQF
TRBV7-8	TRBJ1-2	ASSPLVVNYGYT
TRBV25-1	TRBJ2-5	ASSASGVVETQY
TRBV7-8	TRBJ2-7	ASSSDRGQTYEQY
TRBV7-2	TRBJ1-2	ASSSRHLGQNRYGYT
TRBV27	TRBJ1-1	ASSSPTQRKRGNTEAF
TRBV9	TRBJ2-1	ASSVRREATDEQF
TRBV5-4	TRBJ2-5	ASSESGPILMETQY
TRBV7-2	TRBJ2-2	ASSPQGVLLTGELF
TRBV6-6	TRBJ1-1	ASSYVPPEAF
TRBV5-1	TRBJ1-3	ASSLAGAFSGNTIY
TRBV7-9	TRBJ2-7	ASRTDTPAQY
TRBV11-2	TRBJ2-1	ASSLARHLDEQF
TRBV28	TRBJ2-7	ASSSQIYGQGVHEQY
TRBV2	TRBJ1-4	ASSGGMDEKLF
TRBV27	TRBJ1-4	ASKGRNIEKLF
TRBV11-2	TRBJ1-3	ASSRTGREDTIY
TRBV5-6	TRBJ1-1	ASSLSGFHTEAF
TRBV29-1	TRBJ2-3	SVVAGATSTDTQY
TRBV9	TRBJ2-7	ASSVSRDRGYEQY
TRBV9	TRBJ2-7	ASSSPSHEQY
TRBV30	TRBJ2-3	AWSTFSSSTDTQY
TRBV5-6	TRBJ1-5	ASSSQNQPQH
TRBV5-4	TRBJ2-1	ASSVLGFSSYNEQF
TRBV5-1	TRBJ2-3	ASSFGQEDTDTQY
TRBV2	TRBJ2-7	ASRLEPSYEQY
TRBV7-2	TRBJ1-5	ASSLGRVQPQH
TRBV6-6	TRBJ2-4	ASSYLQLDIQY
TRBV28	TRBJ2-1	ASSLPTGSVLEQF
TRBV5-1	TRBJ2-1	ASSRSEQGPYRNEQF